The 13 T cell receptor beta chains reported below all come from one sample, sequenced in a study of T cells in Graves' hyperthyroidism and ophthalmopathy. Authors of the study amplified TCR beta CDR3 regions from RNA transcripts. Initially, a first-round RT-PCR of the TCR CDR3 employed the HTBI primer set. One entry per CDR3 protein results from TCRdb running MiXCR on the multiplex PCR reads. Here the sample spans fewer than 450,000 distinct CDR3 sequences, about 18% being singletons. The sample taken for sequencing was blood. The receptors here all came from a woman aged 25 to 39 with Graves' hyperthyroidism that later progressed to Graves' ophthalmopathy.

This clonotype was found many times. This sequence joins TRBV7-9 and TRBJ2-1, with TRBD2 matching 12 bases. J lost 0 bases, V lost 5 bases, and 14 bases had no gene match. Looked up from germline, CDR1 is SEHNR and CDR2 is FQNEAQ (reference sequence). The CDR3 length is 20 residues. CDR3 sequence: CASSLRTSGAPSSSYNEQFF. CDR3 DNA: TGTGCCAGCAGCCTCCGGACTAGCGGGGCCCCCTCGAGCTCCTACAATGAGCAGTTCTTC.

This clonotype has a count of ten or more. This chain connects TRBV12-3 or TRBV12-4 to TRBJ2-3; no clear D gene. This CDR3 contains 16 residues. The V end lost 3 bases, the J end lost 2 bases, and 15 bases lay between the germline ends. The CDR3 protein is CASSFSATSLTDTQYF. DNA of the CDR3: TGTGCCAGCAGTTTTTCAGCTACCAGCCTCACAGATACGCAGTATTTT.

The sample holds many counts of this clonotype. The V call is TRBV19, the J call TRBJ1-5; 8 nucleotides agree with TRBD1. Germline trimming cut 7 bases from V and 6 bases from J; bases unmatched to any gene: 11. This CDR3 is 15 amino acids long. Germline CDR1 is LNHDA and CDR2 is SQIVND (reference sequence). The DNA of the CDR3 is TGTGCCAGTACCCGAGATACAGGGGGGGTTCAGCCCCAGCATTTT. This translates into CASTRDTGGVQPQHF.

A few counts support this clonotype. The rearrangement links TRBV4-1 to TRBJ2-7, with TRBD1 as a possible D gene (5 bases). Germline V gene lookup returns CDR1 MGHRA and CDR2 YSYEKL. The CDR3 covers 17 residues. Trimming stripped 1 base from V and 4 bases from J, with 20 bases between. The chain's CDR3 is CASSQGVAAGKGYEQYF. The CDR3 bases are TGCGCCAGCAGCCAAGGAGTAGCAGCAGGGAAAGGGTACGAGCAGTACTTC.

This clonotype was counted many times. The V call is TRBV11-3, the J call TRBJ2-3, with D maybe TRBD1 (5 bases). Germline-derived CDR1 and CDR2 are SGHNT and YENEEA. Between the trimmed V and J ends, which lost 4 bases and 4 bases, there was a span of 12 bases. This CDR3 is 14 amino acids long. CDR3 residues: CASSYRTSPDTQYF. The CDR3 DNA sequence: TGTGCCAGCAGCTACAGGACGTCCCCAGATACGCAGTATTTT.

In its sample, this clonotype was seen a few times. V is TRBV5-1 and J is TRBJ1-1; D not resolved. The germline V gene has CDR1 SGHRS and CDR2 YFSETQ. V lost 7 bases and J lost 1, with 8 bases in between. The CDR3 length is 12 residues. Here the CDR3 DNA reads TGCGCCAGCGAGTCTGGGAACACTGAAGCTTTCTTT. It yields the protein CASESGNTEAFF.

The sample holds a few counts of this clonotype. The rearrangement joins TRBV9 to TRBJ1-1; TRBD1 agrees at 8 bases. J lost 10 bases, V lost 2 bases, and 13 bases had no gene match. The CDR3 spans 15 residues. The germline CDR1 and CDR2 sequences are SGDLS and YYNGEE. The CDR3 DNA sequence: TGTGCCAGCAGCGTCCAACCGGGACAGGTGGTTCGAGCTTTCTTT. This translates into CASSVQPGQVVRAFF.

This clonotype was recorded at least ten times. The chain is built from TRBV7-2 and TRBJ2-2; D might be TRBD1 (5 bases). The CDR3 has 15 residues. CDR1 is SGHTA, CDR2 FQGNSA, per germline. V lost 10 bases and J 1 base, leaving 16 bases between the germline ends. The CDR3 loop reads CATRRANGNTGELFF. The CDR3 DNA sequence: TGTGCCACCCGCAGGGCCAACGGGAACACCGGGGAGCTGTTTTTT.

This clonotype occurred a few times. CDR3 nucleotides: TGTGCCAGCAGGGGGGGGGGGCGCTACGAGCAGTACTTC. Amino acid sequence: CASRGGGRYEQYF. This chain connects TRBV6-1 to TRBJ2-7; D is perhaps TRBD2 (7 bases). CDR1 is MNHNS, CDR2 SASEGT, per germline. CDR3 length: 13 residues. Trimming stripped 6 bases from V and 3 bases from J, with 12 bases between.

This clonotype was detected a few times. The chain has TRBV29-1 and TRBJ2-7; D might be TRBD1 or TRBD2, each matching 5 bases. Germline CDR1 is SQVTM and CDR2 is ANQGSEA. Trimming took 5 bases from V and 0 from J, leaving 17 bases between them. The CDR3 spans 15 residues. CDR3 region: CSVLGVGESSYEQYF. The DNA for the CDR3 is TGCAGCGTTCTTGGGGTGGGGGAGAGCTCCTACGAGCAGTACTTC.

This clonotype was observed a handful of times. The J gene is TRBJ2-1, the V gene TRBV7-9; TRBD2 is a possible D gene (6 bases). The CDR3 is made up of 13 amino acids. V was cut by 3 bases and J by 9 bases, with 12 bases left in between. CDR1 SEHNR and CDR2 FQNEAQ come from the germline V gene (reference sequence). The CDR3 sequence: CASSFSGTGEQFF. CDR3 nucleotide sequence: TGTGCCAGCAGCTTTAGCGGTACCGGTGAGCAGTTCTTC.

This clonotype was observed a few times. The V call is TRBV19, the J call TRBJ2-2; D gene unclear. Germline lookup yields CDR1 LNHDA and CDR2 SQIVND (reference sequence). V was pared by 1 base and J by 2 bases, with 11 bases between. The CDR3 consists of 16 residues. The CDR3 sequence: CASSIVRAVNTGELFF. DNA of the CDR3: TGTGCCAGTAGTATAGTAAGGGCAGTCAACACCGGGGAGCTGTTTTTT.

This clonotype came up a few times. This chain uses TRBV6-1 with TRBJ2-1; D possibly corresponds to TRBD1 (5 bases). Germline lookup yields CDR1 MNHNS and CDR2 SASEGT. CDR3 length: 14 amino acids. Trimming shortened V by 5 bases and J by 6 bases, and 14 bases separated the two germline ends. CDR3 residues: CASSKNRFGNEQFF. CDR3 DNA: TGTGCCAGCAGTAAAAACAGGTTCGGCAATGAGCAGTTCTTC.